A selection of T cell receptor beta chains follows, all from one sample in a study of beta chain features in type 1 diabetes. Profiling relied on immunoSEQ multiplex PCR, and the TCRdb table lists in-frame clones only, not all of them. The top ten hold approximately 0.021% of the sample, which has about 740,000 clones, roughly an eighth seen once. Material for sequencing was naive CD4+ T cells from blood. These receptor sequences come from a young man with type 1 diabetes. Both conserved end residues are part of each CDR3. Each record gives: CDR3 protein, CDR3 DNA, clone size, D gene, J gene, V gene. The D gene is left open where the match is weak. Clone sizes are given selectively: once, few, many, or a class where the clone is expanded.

CDR3: CASSGESAFNYGYTF
DNA: TGTGCCTCCTCAGGGGAGAGCGCTTTTAACTATGGCTACACCTTC
size: few
D: -
J: TRBJ1-2
V: TRBV30

CDR3: CASSLPRTWSTGELFF
DNA: TGTGCCAGCAGCTTGCCCCGTACGTGGAGTACCGGGGAGCTGTTTTTT
size: few
D: -
J: TRBJ2-2
V: TRBV5-8

CDR3: CASSLPSGTGGYNEQFF
DNA: TGTGCCAGCAGCCTTCCGTCCGGGACAGGAGGTTACAATGAGCAGTTCTTC
size: few
D: TRBD1
J: TRBJ2-1
V: TRBV5-4

CDR3: CASSYGTSYNEQFF
DNA: TGTGCCAGCAGTTACGGAACCTCCTACAATGAGCAGTTCTTC
size: few
D: -
J: TRBJ2-1
V: TRBV6-6

CDR3: CASSLLHTTTGELFF
DNA: TGTGCCAGCAGCTTGCTGCACACAACCACCGGGGAGCTGTTTTTT
size: few
D: -
J: TRBJ2-2
V: TRBV5-8

CDR3: CAWSVSSTGGSNQPQHF
DNA: TGTGCCTGGAGTGTGAGCTCTACAGGGGGGAGCAATCAGCCCCAGCATTTT
size: few
D: TRBD1
J: TRBJ1-5
V: TRBV30

CDR3: CASSSRDRASYEQYF
DNA: TGTGCCAGCAGCTCCAGGGACAGGGCAAGCTACGAGCAGTACTTC
size: few
D: TRBD1
J: TRBJ2-7
V: TRBV7-9

CDR3: CASRDRPQETQYF
DNA: TGCGCCAGCAGAGACAGGCCCCAAGAGACCCAGTACTTC
size: -
D: -
J: TRBJ2-5
V: TRBV5-1

CDR3: CASRENSGGTQYF
DNA: TGTGCCAGCAGAGAAAATAGCGGGGGGACGCAGTATTTT
size: -
D: TRBD2
J: TRBJ2-3
V: TRBV2

CDR3: CASRGDRAEQYF
DNA: TGTGCCAGCCGCGGGGACAGGGCCGAGCAGTACTTC
size: few
D: TRBD1
J: TRBJ2-7
V: TRBV5-4

CDR3: CAISDGSNYGYTF
DNA: TGTGCCATCAGTGACGGCTCCAACTATGGCTACACCTTC
size: -
D: -
J: TRBJ1-2
V: TRBV10-3

CDR3: CAWNPGGWEQHF
DNA: TGTGCCTGGAACCCCGGGGGGTGGGAGCAGCACTTC
size: -
D: TRBD2
J: TRBJ2-7
V: TRBV30

CDR3: CASSGDYQETQYF
DNA: TGTGCCAGCAGTGGCGACTACCAAGAGACCCAGTACTTC
size: -
D: -
J: TRBJ2-5
V: TRBV2

CDR3: CASSLGTSMNTGELFF
DNA: TGTGCCAGCAGCTTAGGGACTAGTATGAACACCGGGGAGCTGTTTTTT
size: -
D: TRBD2
J: TRBJ2-2
V: TRBV11-2

CDR3: CASSLDRLADTQYF
DNA: TGTGCCAGCAGCTTAGATCGACTAGCAGATACGCAGTATTTT
size: few
D: -
J: TRBJ2-3
V: TRBV11-2

CDR3: CAWSRGQSSGNTIYF
DNA: TGTGCCTGGAGCCGGGGACAGTCCTCTGGAAACACCATATATTTT
size: few
D: TRBD1
J: TRBJ1-3
V: TRBV30

CDR3: CASSQGRTGELFF
DNA: TGCGCCAGCAGCCAAGGTCGCACCGGGGAGCTGTTTTTT
size: few
D: -
J: TRBJ2-2
V: TRBV4-1

CDR3: CASSLLGGSNTGELFF
DNA: TGTGCCAGCAGTTTGCTGGGGGGATCGAACACCGGGGAGCTGTTTTTT
size: few
D: -
J: TRBJ2-2
V: TRBV27

CDR3: CASSPPGSGNEQFF
DNA: TGTGCCAGCTCACCTCCAGGGTCGGGGAATGAGCAGTTCTTC
size: few
D: -
J: TRBJ2-1
V: TRBV18

CDR3: CASSPRIDPGANVLTF
DNA: TGTGCCAGCAGCCCCCGCATAGACCCTGGGGCCAACGTCCTGACTTTC
size: few
D: -
J: TRBJ2-6
V: TRBV7-9

CDR3: CASSSQTDTEAFF
DNA: TGTGCCAGCAGCTCCCAGACAGACACTGAAGCTTTCTTT
size: few
D: -
J: TRBJ1-1
V: TRBV9

CDR3: CASSHGQQNTEAFF
DNA: TGCGCCAGCAGCCACGGGCAGCAGAACACTGAAGCTTTCTTT
size: -
D: -
J: TRBJ1-1
V: TRBV4-1

CDR3: CASSHPRETQYF
DNA: TGCGCCAGCAGCCACCCCCGGGAGACCCAGTACTTC
size: few
D: -
J: TRBJ2-5
V: TRBV4-1

CDR3: CASSPPGGTEAFF
DNA: TGTGCCAGCTCACCACCCGGAGGGACTGAAGCTTTCTTT
size: few
D: -
J: TRBJ1-1
V: TRBV18

CDR3: CASSPPQGSTEAFF
DNA: TGTGCCAGCTCACCACCACAGGGGAGCACTGAAGCTTTCTTT
size: -
D: TRBD1
J: TRBJ1-1
V: TRBV18

CDR3: CSVGGATEAFF
DNA: TGCAGCGTGGGGGGGGCCACTGAAGCTTTCTTT
size: few
D: -
J: TRBJ1-1
V: TRBV29-1

CDR3: CASSDRSYYEQYF
DNA: TGTGCCAGCAGCGACCGTTCTTACTACGAGCAGTACTTC
size: -
D: -
J: TRBJ2-7
V: TRBV6-5

CDR3: CACRAPEGNNSPLHF
DNA: TGTGCCTGCAGGGCCCCAGAAGGGAATAATTCACCCCTCCACTTT
size: -
D: -
J: TRBJ1-6
V: TRBV6-5

CDR3: CASSLGQANQPQHF
DNA: TGTGCCAGCAGCTTGGGTCAGGCCAATCAGCCCCAGCATTTT
size: few
D: -
J: TRBJ1-5
V: TRBV5-6

CDR3: CASSNPGRPQETQYF
DNA: TGTGCCAGTAGTAATCCGGGACGGCCTCAAGAGACCCAGTACTTC
size: -
D: -
J: TRBJ2-5
V: TRBV19

CDR3: CASSLTSLAVQGQFF
DNA: TGTGCCAGCAGCCTGACGAGCCTAGCGGTTCAGGGGCAGTTCTTC
size: few
D: TRBD2
J: TRBJ2-1
V: TRBV11-2

CDR3: CASSQGQKTGELFF
DNA: TGCGCCAGCAGCCAAGGACAAAAGACCGGGGAGCTGTTTTTT
size: -
D: -
J: TRBJ2-2
V: TRBV5-1

CDR3: CSVLDFNYGYTF
DNA: TGCAGCGTACTCGACTTTAACTATGGCTACACCTTC
size: -
D: -
J: TRBJ1-2
V: TRBV29-1

CDR3: CASSSTSTGELFF
DNA: TGTGCCAGCAGCTCCACCTCGACCGGGGAGCTGTTTTTT
size: few
D: -
J: TRBJ2-2
V: TRBV5-6

CDR3: CASSFRAEETQYF
DNA: TGCGCCAGCAGCTTTAGGGCAGAAGAGACCCAGTACTTC
size: -
D: -
J: TRBJ2-5
V: TRBV5-1

CDR3: CASSPTPGGYTF
DNA: TGTGCCAGTAGTCCAACCCCTGGTGGCTACACCTTC
size: few
D: -
J: TRBJ1-2
V: TRBV19

CDR3: CASSLEPGPDTQYF
DNA: TGCGCCAGCAGCTTGGAGCCGGGCCCAGATACGCAGTATTTT
size: -
D: -
J: TRBJ2-3
V: TRBV5-1

CDR3: CASSKDRGHNQPQHF
DNA: TGTGCCAGCAGTAAAGACAGGGGGCACAATCAGCCCCAGCATTTT
size: few
D: TRBD1
J: TRBJ1-5
V: TRBV6-1

CDR3: CATLKTVSGANVLTF
DNA: TGTGCCACCCTGAAGACCGTCTCTGGGGCCAACGTCCTGACTTTC
size: -
D: -
J: TRBJ2-6
V: TRBV28

CDR3: CASRSLATAGYGYTF
DNA: TGTGCCAGCCGTTCTCTCGCGACAGCGGGCTATGGCTACACCTTC
size: -
D: -
J: TRBJ1-2
V: TRBV28

CDR3: CASSFSGGNAPLHF
DNA: TGTGCCAGCAGCTTTAGCGGGGGTAATGCACCCCTCCACTTT
size: -
D: -
J: TRBJ1-6
V: TRBV11-3

CDR3: CASSQDSLRGQVNSPLHF
DNA: TGCGCCAGCAGCCAAGATTCCCTCAGGGGACAGGTTAATTCACCCCTCCACTTT
size: few
D: TRBD1
J: TRBJ1-6
V: TRBV4-1

CDR3: CATGWGNTEAFF
DNA: TGTGCCACCGGGTGGGGTAACACTGAAGCTTTCTTT
size: few
D: -
J: TRBJ1-1
V: TRBV15

CDR3: CASSVEVGSRSPLHF
DNA: TGTGCCAGCAGCGTAGAAGTAGGGAGTAGATCACCCCTCCACTTT
size: -
D: -
J: TRBJ1-6
V: TRBV9

CDR3: CSVSSSGGAPGELFF
DNA: TGCAGCGTGTCTTCTAGCGGGGGGGCCCCCGGGGAGCTGTTTTTT
size: -
D: TRBD2
J: TRBJ2-2
V: TRBV29-1

CDR3: CASSQRQGAGVTEAFF
DNA: TGCGCCAGCAGCCAACGACAGGGGGCGGGTGTTACTGAAGCTTTCTTT
size: -
D: TRBD1
J: TRBJ1-1
V: TRBV4-1

CDR3: CAIRGSSTDTQYF
DNA: TGTGCCATCAGGGGATCTAGCACAGATACGCAGTATTTT
size: few
D: -
J: TRBJ2-3
V: TRBV10-3

CDR3: CTAGGNYGYTF
DNA: TGCACCGCGGGAGGGAACTATGGCTACACCTTC
size: -
D: -
J: TRBJ1-2
V: TRBV20-1

CDR3: CASSAAGQFHSEAFF
DNA: TGTGCCAGCAGCGCGGCGGGACAGTTCCATTCTGAAGCTTTCTTT
size: few
D: TRBD1
J: TRBJ1-1
V: TRBV5-4

CDR3: CASSLDLTAENTEAFF
DNA: TGTGCCAGCAGCTTGGATCTGACAGCCGAGAACACTGAAGCTTTCTTT
size: -
D: -
J: TRBJ1-1
V: TRBV5-6

CDR3: CASSQGLAGQSLSETQYF
DNA: TGCGCCAGCAGCCAAGGACTAGCGGGGCAAAGCCTTTCCGAGACCCAGTACTTC
size: few
D: TRBD2
J: TRBJ2-5
V: TRBV4-1

CDR3: CASSPGGDEAFF
DNA: TGTGCCAGCAGCCCCGGGGGAGATGAAGCTTTCTTT
size: few
D: -
J: TRBJ1-1
V: TRBV7-9

CDR3: CASSPLGQGNNQPQHF
DNA: TGTGCCAGCTCACCCCTCGGACAGGGAAACAATCAGCCCCAGCATTTT
size: -
D: TRBD1
J: TRBJ1-5
V: TRBV18

CDR3: CASSSTGTVGEKLFF
DNA: TGTGCCAGCAGCTCCACCGGGACAGTCGGGGAAAAACTGTTTTTT
size: -
D: TRBD1
J: TRBJ1-4
V: TRBV5-6

CDR3: CASGGAGTGVTGANVLTF
DNA: TGTGCCAGCGGGGGGGCTGGGACAGGGGTAACTGGGGCCAACGTCCTGACTTTC
size: -
D: TRBD1
J: TRBJ2-6
V: TRBV2

CDR3: CASSPGTSWDNEQFF
DNA: TGTGCCAGCAGTCCTGGGACTAGCTGGGACAATGAGCAGTTCTTC
size: few
D: TRBD2
J: TRBJ2-1
V: TRBV27